This T cell receptor beta chain derives from a study of blood T cells in healthy people across ages. The CDR3 runs to 15 residues. Germline CDR1 SGDLS, CDR2 YYNGEE. V shed 4 bases and J 4 bases; nucleotides not matched to a gene: 8. With a J-beta primer mix and a sample-barcoded 5' primer, a second PCR ran about 7 to 11 cycles. TCRdb called the 5' RACE reads again in MiXCR, with one record for every CDR3 protein. This sample yields around 1.1 million distinct CDR3 sequences, of which approximately 38% are seen a single time; less than 15% belongs to the top ten. This clonotype was observed a few times.

The sequence came from a man younger than 35 in good health. Material for sequencing was blood. The chain joins TRBV9 to TRBJ2-1, with 7 bases aligning to TRBD2. The CDR3 DNA sequence: TGTGCCAGCAGCCCACGGGGGGAGGGGTACAATGAGCAGTTCTTC. Translation gives CASSPRGEGYNEQFF. Filled out from reference TRBV9 and TRBJ2-1, the complete variable domain reads DSGVTQTPKHLITATGQRVTLRCSPRSGDLSVYWYQQSLDQGLQFLIQYYNGEERAKGNILERFSAQQFPDLHSELNLSSLELGDSALYFCASSPRGEGYNEQFFGPGTRLTVL.